A selection of T cell receptor beta chains follows, all from one sample in a study of shared clonotypes between healthy human individuals. The assay was immunoSEQ multiplex PCR, and TCRdb's table has in-frame clones only and misses some. The sample has 2 million to 2.5 million clones; just over 90% are singletons. Specimen: naive CD4+ T cells from PBMCs. These receptors all come from a man aged 18 to 29 in good health. Some clones in this sample may be carry-over from other donors' samples. Each CDR3 is given with its conserved first and last residue. A D gene is named only where the DNA matches it firmly. Size is omitted from some rows. Given values are once, few, many or a class for expanded clones.

size: .
J: TRBJ2-1
V: TRBV9
D: .
CDR3: CASSVAEGFHNEQFF
DNA: TGTGCCAGCAGCGTAGCAGAAGGGTTTCACAATGAGCAGTTCTTC

size: .
J: TRBJ2-1
V: TRBV4-3
D: .
CDR3: CASSQAPPRVYNEQFF
DNA: TGCGCCAGCAGCCAAGCCCCCCCGCGGGTATACAATGAGCAGTTCTTC

size: .
J: TRBJ1-4
V: TRBV28
D: .
CDR3: CASSHSSVLQGLIEKLFF
DNA: TGTGCCAGCAGTCACTCTTCCGTACTACAGGGTCTGATTGAAAAACTGTTTTTT

size: .
J: TRBJ2-3
V: TRBV28
D: .
CDR3: CASTGFTDTQYF
DNA: TGTGCCAGCACCGGGTTCACAGATACGCAGTATTTT

size: .
J: TRBJ2-7
V: TRBV10-3
D: .
CDR3: CAISESTLVLLQYF
DNA: TGTGCCATCAGTGAGTCCACCCTAGTACTGTTGCAGTACTTC

size: .
J: TRBJ1-2
V: TRBV28
D: .
CDR3: CASRRLQGSGYTF
DNA: TGTGCCAGCAGGCGTTTACAGGGTAGCGGCTACACCTTC

size: .
J: TRBJ2-7
V: TRBV11-2
D: .
CDR3: CASSLAEGLFYEQYF
DNA: TGTGCCAGCAGCTTAGCGGAAGGACTATTTTACGAGCAGTACTTC

size: .
J: TRBJ1-1
V: TRBV19
D: .
CDR3: CASSIRGSLAEAFF
DNA: TGTGCCAGTAGTATTCGGGGTTCGTTGGCTGAAGCTTTCTTT

size: .
J: TRBJ2-7
V: TRBV2
D: .
CDR3: CASSEALREKQYF
DNA: TGTGCCAGCAGTGAAGCGCTTCGGGAGAAACAGTACTTC

size: .
J: TRBJ2-3
V: TRBV5-1
D: TRBD1
CDR3: CASRAGTVTDTQYF
DNA: TGCGCCAGCAGGGCCGGGACAGTCACAGATACGCAGTATTTT

size: .
J: TRBJ2-5
V: TRBV25-1
D: TRBD1
CDR3: CASGQGARETQYF
DNA: TGTGCCAGCGGTCAGGGGGCGCGGGAGACCCAGTACTTC

size: .
J: TRBJ2-5
V: TRBV28
D: TRBD1
CDR3: CASSRTGVVTQYF
DNA: TGTGCCAGCAGTAGGACAGGGGTGGTGACCCAGTACTTC

size: .
J: TRBJ2-1
V: TRBV5-1
D: .
CDR3: CASSLEAGTLTHEQFF
DNA: TGCGCCAGCAGCTTGGAGGCGGGGACACTCACCCATGAGCAGTTCTTC

size: .
J: TRBJ2-2
V: TRBV2
D: .
CDR3: CASGTENTGELFF
DNA: TGTGCCAGCGGTACGGAAAACACCGGGGAGCTGTTTTTT

size: .
J: TRBJ2-1
V: TRBV4-2
D: TRBD2
CDR3: CASSQYSGLAGSSYNEQFF
DNA: TGTGCCAGCAGCCAATACTCAGGACTAGCGGGTAGCTCCTACAATGAGCAGTTCTTC

size: .
J: TRBJ1-1
V: TRBV6-1
D: .
CDR3: CASSEGYTEAFF
DNA: TGTGCCAGCAGTGAGGGGTACACTGAAGCTTTCTTT

size: .
J: TRBJ2-1
V: TRBV5-1
D: .
CDR3: CASSLGSAYNEQFF
DNA: TGCGCCAGCAGCTTGGGGTCAGCCTACAATGAGCAGTTCTTC

size: .
J: TRBJ2-7
V: TRBV27
D: .
CDR3: CASSFTWASTKVYEQYF
DNA: TGTGCCAGCAGTTTTACCTGGGCTAGTACAAAGGTCTACGAGCAGTACTTC

size: .
J: TRBJ1-3
V: TRBV5-6
D: .
CDR3: CASSLEGTSGNTIYF
DNA: TGTGCCAGCAGCTTGGAGGGGACCTCTGGAAACACCATATATTTT

size: .
J: TRBJ2-7
V: TRBV28
D: .
CDR3: CASCSSDPSSYEQYF
DNA: TGTGCCAGCTGCTCATCCGACCCTTCCTCCTACGAGCAGTACTTC

size: .
J: TRBJ1-1
V: TRBV11-2
D: .
CDR3: CASSLSRVEAFF
DNA: TGTGCCAGCAGCTTATCACGCGTTGAAGCTTTCTTT

size: .
J: TRBJ1-1
V: TRBV5-1
D: TRBD1
CDR3: CASSFSGTGLGTEAFF
DNA: TGCGCCAGCAGCTTTTCCGGGACAGGGCTGGGCACTGAAGCTTTCTTT

size: once
J: TRBJ1-4
V: TRBV6-5
D: .
CDR3: CASSYSIPSTNEKLFF
DNA: TGTGCCAGCAGTTACTCGATTCCCTCAACTAATGAAAAACTGTTTTTT

size: .
J: TRBJ2-1
V: TRBV27
D: TRBD1
CDR3: CASSPYRDRGGNEQFF
DNA: TGTGCCAGCAGTCCTTATCGGGACAGGGGAGGCAATGAGCAGTTCTTC

size: .
J: TRBJ2-7
V: TRBV29-1
D: .
CDR3: CSVEDRGYLTYEQYF
DNA: TGCAGCGTTGAAGATCGGGGCTACCTTACCTACGAGCAGTACTTC

size: .
J: TRBJ1-5
V: TRBV4-1
D: .
CDR3: CASSAGDGSQPQHF
DNA: TGCGCCAGCAGCGCGGGGGACGGCAGCCAGCCCCAGCATTTT

size: .
J: TRBJ2-5
V: TRBV29-1
D: .
CDR3: CSVDATSQETQYF
DNA: TGCAGCGTTGACGCTACGTCCCAAGAGACCCAGTACTTC

size: .
J: TRBJ2-7
V: TRBV19
D: .
CDR3: CASSIDRSSYEQYF
DNA: TGTGCCAGTAGTATCGACAGGAGCTCCTACGAGCAGTACTTC

size: few
J: TRBJ1-2
V: TRBV18
D: .
CDR3: CASSPPEWDMGYTF
DNA: TGTGCCAGCTCACCCCCAGAGTGGGATATGGGCTACACCTTC

size: .
J: TRBJ1-2
V: TRBV21-1
D: .
CDR3: CASRVRIVTGYTF
DNA: TGTGCCAGCAGAGTTCGAATTGTCACCGGCTACACCTTC

size: .
J: TRBJ2-1
V: TRBV19
D: .
CDR3: CASSIEGNRRQFF
DNA: TGTGCCAGTAGTATTGAGGGCAATCGAAGGCAGTTCTTC

size: .
J: TRBJ2-1
V: TRBV30
D: .
CDR3: CAWSFGLYNEQFF
DNA: TGTGCCTGGAGTTTCGGGCTCTACAATGAGCAGTTCTTC

size: .
J: TRBJ2-3
V: TRBV7-3
D: TRBD2
CDR3: CASSRGLAGGTDTQYF
DNA: TGTGCCAGCAGCCGGGGACTAGCGGGGGGCACAGATACGCAGTATTTT

size: .
J: TRBJ1-1
V: TRBV25-1
D: TRBD1
CDR3: CASNDRDRGTEAFF
DNA: TGTGCCAGCAACGACCGGGACAGGGGTACTGAAGCTTTCTTT

size: .
J: TRBJ2-2
V: TRBV29-1
D: .
CDR3: CSVSTGTITGELFF
DNA: TGCAGCGTAAGCACCGGGACAATAACCGGGGAGCTGTTTTTT

size: .
J: TRBJ2-1
V: TRBV28
D: .
CDR3: CASQTLATFYNEQFF
DNA: TGTGCCAGTCAAACCCTAGCGACGTTCTACAATGAGCAGTTCTTC

size: .
J: TRBJ2-2
V: TRBV5-8
D: .
CDR3: CASSSAWGGGTGELFF
DNA: TGTGCCAGCAGCAGCGCGTGGGGCGGTGGCACCGGGGAGCTGTTTTTT

size: .
J: TRBJ1-1
V: TRBV28
D: .
CDR3: CASSPPVGARTFF
DNA: TGTGCCAGCAGCCCCCCAGTGGGGGCGCGAACTTTCTTT

size: once
J: TRBJ2-4
V: TRBV28
D: .
CDR3: CASSLRVRNPLAKNIQYF
DNA: TGTGCCAGCAGTTTGAGGGTTCGTAACCCCCTAGCCAAAAACATTCAGTACTTC

size: .
J: TRBJ2-5
V: TRBV5-1
D: .
CDR3: CASSLLAQSQETQYF
DNA: TGCGCCAGCAGCTTGTTAGCACAGTCACAAGAGACCCAGTACTTC

size: .
J: TRBJ1-6
V: TRBV2
D: .
CDR3: CASRDRLGNSPLHF
DNA: TGTGCCAGCAGAGACAGGCTGGGAAATTCACCCCTCCATTTT

size: .
J: TRBJ2-4
V: TRBV19
D: TRBD2
CDR3: CASSIVAGGYIQYF
DNA: TGTGCCAGTAGTATCGTAGCGGGAGGATACATTCAGTACTTC

size: .
J: TRBJ2-7
V: TRBV7-6
D: TRBD1
CDR3: CASSARQGATPYEQYF
DNA: TGTGCCAGCAGCGCCAGACAGGGGGCCACCCCCTACGAGCAGTACTTC

size: .
J: TRBJ2-5
V: TRBV7-9
D: .
CDR3: CASSLGSQETQYF
DNA: TGTGCCAGCAGCTTAGGCTCCCAAGAGACCCAGTACTTC

size: once
J: TRBJ1-6
V: TRBV7-2
D: TRBD1
CDR3: CASSLRQGAKSPLHF
DNA: TGTGCCAGCAGCTTACGGCAGGGGGCCAAATCACCCCTCCACTTT

size: .
J: TRBJ2-1
V: TRBV4-1
D: TRBD2
CDR3: CASSHPAGDSYNEQFF
DNA: TGCGCCAGCAGCCATCCAGCGGGAGATTCCTACAATGAGCAGTTCTTC

size: .
J: TRBJ2-7
V: TRBV6-1
D: .
CDR3: CASSQRTGSSYEQYF
DNA: TGTGCCAGCAGTCAGAGGACGGGAAGCTCCTACGAGCAGTACTTC

size: .
J: TRBJ2-7
V: TRBV28
D: .
CDR3: CASSLIGSPYEQYF
DNA: TGTGCCAGCAGTTTAATAGGGTCACCGTACGAGCAGTACTTC

size: .
J: TRBJ2-4
V: TRBV6-5
D: .
CDR3: CASSSVGTAKNIQYF
DNA: TGTGCCAGCAGTTCTGTCGGGACAGCCAAAAACATTCAGTACTTC

size: .
J: TRBJ2-5
V: TRBV30
D: TRBD1
CDR3: CAWDNTGEETQYF
DNA: TGTGCCTGGGACAACACAGGGGAAGAGACCCAGTACTTC

size: .
J: TRBJ2-3
V: TRBV5-1
D: .
CDR3: CASSLFGSADTQYF
DNA: TGCGCCAGCAGCTTGTTTGGCTCGGCAGATACGCAGTATTTT

size: .
J: TRBJ2-1
V: TRBV11-2
D: .
CDR3: CASSLASFSSYNEQFF
DNA: TGTGCCAGCAGCTTAGCTAGCTTCAGCTCCTACAATGAGCAGTTCTTC

size: .
J: TRBJ2-6
V: TRBV7-8
D: .
CDR3: CASSLRELASGANVLTF
DNA: TGTGCCAGCAGCTTGAGGGAGCTTGCCTCTGGGGCCAACGTCCTGACTTTC

size: .
J: TRBJ2-1
V: TRBV7-2
D: .
CDR3: CASSSRQAYNEQFF
DNA: TGTGCCAGCAGCTCCCGACAGGCCTACAATGAGCAGTTCTTC

size: .
J: TRBJ2-1
V: TRBV7-9
D: TRBD1
CDR3: CASSLERDSSYNEQFF
DNA: TGTGCCAGCAGCTTAGAAAGGGACAGCTCCTACAATGAGCAGTTCTTC

size: once
J: TRBJ2-3
V: TRBV28
D: .
CDR3: CASSRLLDTQYF
DNA: TGTGCCAGCAGCCGACTCCTGGATACGCAGTATTTT

size: .
J: TRBJ2-3
V: TRBV11-1
D: TRBD1
CDR3: CASSGQGWGSTDTQYF
DNA: TGTGCCAGCAGCGGACAGGGTTGGGGGAGCACAGATACGCAGTATTTT